This T cell receptor (beta chain) was captured by sequencing in a study of regulatory T cells in long-lasting Graves disease. Described time point: persistent/refractory GD, antithyroid drugs over 5 years with positive TRAb. Preparation of the TCR library used RNA extracted from PBMCs. A remark on this clonotype: Its cognate antigen is unknown.

Study-level findings and limits: Persistent Graves' patients showed a TCR diversity that was lower than that of newly diagnosed ones. Among persistent patients, a larger number of public clonotypes were shared (around 2,700) than among newly diagnosed patients (approximately 970).

Relying on iRepertoire HTBI primers and Arm-PCR of CDR3 regions, the team built TCR beta libraries. TCRdb independently ran MiXCR on the multiplex PCR reads; one entry per CDR3 protein. The sample consists of 600,000 to 850,000 distinct CDR3 sequences, approximately 29% of them appearing once. The source of this sequence is a female donor with Graves disease. The specimen was peripheral blood mononuclear cells (PBMCs), collected when the disease was refractory, from a patient treated with antithyroid drugs.

The CDR3 region is CATSPGQGFNQPQHF. Here the CDR3 DNA reads TGTGCCACCAGCCCAGGGCAGGGGTTTAATCAGCCCCAGCATTTT. V usage is TRBV15 and J usage is TRBJ1-5; D may be TRBD1 (6 bases). There are 15 residues in the CDR3. Germline loops: CDR1 LNHNV, CDR2 YYDKDF (reference sequence). Between the trimmed V and J ends, which lost 5 bases and 4 bases, there was a span of 15 bases. The variable domain in full, completed from reference TRBV15 and TRBJ1-5, reads DAMVIQNPRYQVTQFGKPVTLSCSQTLNHNVMYWYQQKSSQAPKLLFHYYDKDFNNEADTPDNFQSRRPNTSFCFLDIRSPGLGDTAMYLCATSPGQGFNQPQHFGDGTRLSIL.